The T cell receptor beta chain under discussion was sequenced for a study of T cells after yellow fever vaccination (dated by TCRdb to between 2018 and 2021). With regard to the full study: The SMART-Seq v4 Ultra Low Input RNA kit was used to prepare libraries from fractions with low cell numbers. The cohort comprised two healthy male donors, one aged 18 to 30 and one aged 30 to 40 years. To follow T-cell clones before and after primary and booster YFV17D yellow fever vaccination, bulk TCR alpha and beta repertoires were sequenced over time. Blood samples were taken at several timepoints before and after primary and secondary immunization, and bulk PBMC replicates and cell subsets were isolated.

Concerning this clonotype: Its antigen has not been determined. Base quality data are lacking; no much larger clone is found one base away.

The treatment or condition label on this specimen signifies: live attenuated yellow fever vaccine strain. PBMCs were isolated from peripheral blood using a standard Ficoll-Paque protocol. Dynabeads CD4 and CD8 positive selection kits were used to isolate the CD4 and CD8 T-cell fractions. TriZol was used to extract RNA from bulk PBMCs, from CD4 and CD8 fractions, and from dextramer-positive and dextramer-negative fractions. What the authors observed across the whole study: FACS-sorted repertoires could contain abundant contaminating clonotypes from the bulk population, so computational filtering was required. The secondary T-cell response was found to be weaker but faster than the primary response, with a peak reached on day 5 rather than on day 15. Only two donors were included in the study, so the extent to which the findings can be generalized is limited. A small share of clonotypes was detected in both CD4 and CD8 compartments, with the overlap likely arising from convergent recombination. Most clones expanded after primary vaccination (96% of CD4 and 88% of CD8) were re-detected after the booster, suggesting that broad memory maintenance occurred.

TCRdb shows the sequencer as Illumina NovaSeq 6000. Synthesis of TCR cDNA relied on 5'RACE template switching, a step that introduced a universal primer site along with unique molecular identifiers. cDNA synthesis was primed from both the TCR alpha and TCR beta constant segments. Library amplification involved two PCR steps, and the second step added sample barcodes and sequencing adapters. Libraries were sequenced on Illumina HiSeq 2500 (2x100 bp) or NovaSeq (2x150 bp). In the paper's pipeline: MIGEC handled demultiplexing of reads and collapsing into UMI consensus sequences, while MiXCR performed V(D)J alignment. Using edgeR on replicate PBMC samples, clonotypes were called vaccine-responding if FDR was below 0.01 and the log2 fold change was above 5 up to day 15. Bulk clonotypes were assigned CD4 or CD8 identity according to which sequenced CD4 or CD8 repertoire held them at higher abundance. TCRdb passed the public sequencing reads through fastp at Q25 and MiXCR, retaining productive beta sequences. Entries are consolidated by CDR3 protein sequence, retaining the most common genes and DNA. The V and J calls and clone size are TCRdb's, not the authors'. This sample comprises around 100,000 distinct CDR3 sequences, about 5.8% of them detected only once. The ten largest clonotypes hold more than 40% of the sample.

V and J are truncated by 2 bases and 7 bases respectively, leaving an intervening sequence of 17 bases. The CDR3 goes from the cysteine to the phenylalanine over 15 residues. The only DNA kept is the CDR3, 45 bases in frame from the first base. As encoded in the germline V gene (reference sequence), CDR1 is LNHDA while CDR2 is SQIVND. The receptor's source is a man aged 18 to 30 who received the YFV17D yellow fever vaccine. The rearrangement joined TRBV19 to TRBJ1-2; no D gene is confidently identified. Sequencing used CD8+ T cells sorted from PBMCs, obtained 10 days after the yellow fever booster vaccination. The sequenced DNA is TGTGCCAGTAGTATAATGGCGTCATCTGAAGCTGGCTACACCTTC. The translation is CASSIMASSEAGYTF.